This T cell receptor (beta chain) emerged from a study of shared clonotypes between healthy human individuals. Original processing notes: Filtering differed for immunoSEQ, which gave only junction sequences without quality scores. Assay used: immunoSEQ multiplex PCR; TCRdb lists only in-frame clones, some missing. V, J and clone size derive from that table, while D and trimming were established from the DNA sequence. Among about 2.5 million clones listed, 92% were seen once. V was trimmed by 4 bases and J by 6 bases, leaving 20 bases between them. The CDR3 sequence is 16 residues long. In germline, CDR1 is LGHNA, CDR2 YSLEER.

The sample comprised naive CD4+ T cells from PBMCs. Regarding subset: CD45RA+ positively selected. This TCR was recovered from a man aged 18 to 35 in good health. Some clones in this sample may be carry-over from other donors' samples. This chain connects TRBV4-3 to TRBJ2-3, with D possibly TRBD1 on 5 matching bases. The CDR3, as DNA: TGCGCCAGCAGCCTGACAGCCTCGGAGAGAACGGATACGCAGTATTTT. It encodes CASSLTASERTDTQYF.